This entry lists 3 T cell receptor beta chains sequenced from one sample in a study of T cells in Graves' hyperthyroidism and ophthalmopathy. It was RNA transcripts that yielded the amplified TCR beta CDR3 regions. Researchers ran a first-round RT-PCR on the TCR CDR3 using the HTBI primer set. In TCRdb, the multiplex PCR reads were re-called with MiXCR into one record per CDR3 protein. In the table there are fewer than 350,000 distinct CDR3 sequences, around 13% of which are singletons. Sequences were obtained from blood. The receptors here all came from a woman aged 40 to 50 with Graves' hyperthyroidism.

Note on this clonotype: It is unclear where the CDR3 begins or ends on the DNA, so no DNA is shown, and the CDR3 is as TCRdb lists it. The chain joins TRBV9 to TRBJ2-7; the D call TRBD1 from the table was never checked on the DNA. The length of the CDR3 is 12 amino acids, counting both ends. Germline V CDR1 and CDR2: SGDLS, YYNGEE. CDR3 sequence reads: CASSRRAGEQYF.

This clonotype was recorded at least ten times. This CDR3 reads CASSLGQGSTNEKLFF. DNA of the CDR3: TGTGCCAGCAGCCTCGGTCAGGGATCGACTAATGAAAAACTGTTTTTT. J is TRBJ1-4 and V is TRBV7-9; D may be TRBD1 (5 bases). Germline CDR1 reads SEHNR; CDR2 reads FQNEAQ (reference sequence). V dropped 5 bases and J dropped 2 bases, with 15 bases sitting between them. The CDR3 has 16 residues.

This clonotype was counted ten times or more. The CDR3 sequence is CASQTGDDSPLHF. The CDR3 DNA sequence: TGTGCCAGCCAAACAGGGGATGATTCACCCCTCCACTTT. This rearrangement joins TRBV18 to TRBJ1-6; 7 bases match TRBD1. Germline CDR1 is KGHSH and CDR2 is LQKENI. The CDR3 sequence is 13 residues long. J lost 8 bases, V lost 8 bases, and 6 bases had no gene match.